The present TCR beta chain was sequenced within a study of CD8 T cells in Susac syndrome. In blood CD8+ and CD4+ T cells, TCR beta underwent sequencing. An amount of RNA that ranged from 0.5 to 1 ug was reverse transcribed with random hexamers. Each CDR3 protein is one row after TCRdb ran MiXCR on the immunoSEQ multiplex PCR reads. The repertoire holds about 300,000 distinct CDR3 sequences, with roughly 85% as singletons. The ends lost 1 base at V and 0 bases at J; junction bases unmatched: 1. Germline values: CDR1 SNHLY, CDR2 FYNNEI. This CDR3 comprises 15 residues. The sample comprised CD8+ T cells from PBMCs. This chain connects TRBV2 to TRBJ2-3, with 7 bases identical to TRBD2. This receptor was taken from a human donor with multiple sclerosis. The CDR3 DNA is TGTGCCAGCAGTGAAGGGACTAGTAGCACAGATACGCAGTATTTT. The encoded protein is CASSEGTSSTDTQYF.